The entry that follows covers one T cell receptor beta chain sequence. Its target is not known. This sample is drawn from a study of shared clonotypes between healthy human individuals. There were no recent acute infections or vaccinations among the donors, who were healthy HIV-negative adults. Findings of the study overall: Only a few donors were included, so the genetic and exposure-history diversity represented was limited.

The germline gives CDR1 GTSNPN, CDR2 SVGIG (reference sequence). The CDR3 sequence is 14 residues long. V was pared by 3 bases and J by 2 bases, with 14 bases between. Running of the assay took place at deep level. Sequencing used immunoSEQ multiplex PCR; TCRdb keeps in-frame clones, though not all of them. The sample shows nearly 1,000,000 clones, roughly 72% of them seen only once. The V and J genes are TRBV30 and TRBJ2-7; maybe TRBD1 (5 bases). The sequenced sample consisted of memory CD4+ T cells sorted from blood. Noted subset: CD45RA-negative fraction. The sequence was collected from a man aged 18 to 29 in good health. The CDR3 spells CAWRKNRPPYEQYF. CDR3 nucleotides: TGTGCCTGGAGGAAAAACAGGCCCCCCTACGAGCAGTACTTC. Complete variable domain (other parts from reference TRBV30 and TRBJ2-7): SQTIHQWPATLVQPVGSPLSLECTVEGTSNPNLYWYRQAAGRGLQLLFYSVGIGQISSEVPQNLSASRPQDRQFILSSKKLLLSDSGFYLCAWRKNRPPYEQYFGPGTRLTVT.